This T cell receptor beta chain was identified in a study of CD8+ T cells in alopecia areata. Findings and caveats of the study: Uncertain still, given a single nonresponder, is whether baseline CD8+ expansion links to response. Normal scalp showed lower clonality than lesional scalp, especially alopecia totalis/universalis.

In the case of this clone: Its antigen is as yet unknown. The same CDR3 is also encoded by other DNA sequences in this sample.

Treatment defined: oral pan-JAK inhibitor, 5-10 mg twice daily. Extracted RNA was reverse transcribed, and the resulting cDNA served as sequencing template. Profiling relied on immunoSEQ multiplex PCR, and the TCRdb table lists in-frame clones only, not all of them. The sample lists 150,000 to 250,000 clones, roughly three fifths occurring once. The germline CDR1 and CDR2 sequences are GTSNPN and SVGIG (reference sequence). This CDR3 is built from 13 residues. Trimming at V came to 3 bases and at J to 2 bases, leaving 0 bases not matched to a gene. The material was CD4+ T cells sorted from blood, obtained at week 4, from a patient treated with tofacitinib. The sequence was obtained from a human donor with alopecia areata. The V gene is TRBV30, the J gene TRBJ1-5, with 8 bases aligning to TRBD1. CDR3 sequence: CAWRGQGNQPQHF. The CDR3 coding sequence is TGTGCCTGGAGGGGACAGGGCAATCAGCCCCAGCATTTT.